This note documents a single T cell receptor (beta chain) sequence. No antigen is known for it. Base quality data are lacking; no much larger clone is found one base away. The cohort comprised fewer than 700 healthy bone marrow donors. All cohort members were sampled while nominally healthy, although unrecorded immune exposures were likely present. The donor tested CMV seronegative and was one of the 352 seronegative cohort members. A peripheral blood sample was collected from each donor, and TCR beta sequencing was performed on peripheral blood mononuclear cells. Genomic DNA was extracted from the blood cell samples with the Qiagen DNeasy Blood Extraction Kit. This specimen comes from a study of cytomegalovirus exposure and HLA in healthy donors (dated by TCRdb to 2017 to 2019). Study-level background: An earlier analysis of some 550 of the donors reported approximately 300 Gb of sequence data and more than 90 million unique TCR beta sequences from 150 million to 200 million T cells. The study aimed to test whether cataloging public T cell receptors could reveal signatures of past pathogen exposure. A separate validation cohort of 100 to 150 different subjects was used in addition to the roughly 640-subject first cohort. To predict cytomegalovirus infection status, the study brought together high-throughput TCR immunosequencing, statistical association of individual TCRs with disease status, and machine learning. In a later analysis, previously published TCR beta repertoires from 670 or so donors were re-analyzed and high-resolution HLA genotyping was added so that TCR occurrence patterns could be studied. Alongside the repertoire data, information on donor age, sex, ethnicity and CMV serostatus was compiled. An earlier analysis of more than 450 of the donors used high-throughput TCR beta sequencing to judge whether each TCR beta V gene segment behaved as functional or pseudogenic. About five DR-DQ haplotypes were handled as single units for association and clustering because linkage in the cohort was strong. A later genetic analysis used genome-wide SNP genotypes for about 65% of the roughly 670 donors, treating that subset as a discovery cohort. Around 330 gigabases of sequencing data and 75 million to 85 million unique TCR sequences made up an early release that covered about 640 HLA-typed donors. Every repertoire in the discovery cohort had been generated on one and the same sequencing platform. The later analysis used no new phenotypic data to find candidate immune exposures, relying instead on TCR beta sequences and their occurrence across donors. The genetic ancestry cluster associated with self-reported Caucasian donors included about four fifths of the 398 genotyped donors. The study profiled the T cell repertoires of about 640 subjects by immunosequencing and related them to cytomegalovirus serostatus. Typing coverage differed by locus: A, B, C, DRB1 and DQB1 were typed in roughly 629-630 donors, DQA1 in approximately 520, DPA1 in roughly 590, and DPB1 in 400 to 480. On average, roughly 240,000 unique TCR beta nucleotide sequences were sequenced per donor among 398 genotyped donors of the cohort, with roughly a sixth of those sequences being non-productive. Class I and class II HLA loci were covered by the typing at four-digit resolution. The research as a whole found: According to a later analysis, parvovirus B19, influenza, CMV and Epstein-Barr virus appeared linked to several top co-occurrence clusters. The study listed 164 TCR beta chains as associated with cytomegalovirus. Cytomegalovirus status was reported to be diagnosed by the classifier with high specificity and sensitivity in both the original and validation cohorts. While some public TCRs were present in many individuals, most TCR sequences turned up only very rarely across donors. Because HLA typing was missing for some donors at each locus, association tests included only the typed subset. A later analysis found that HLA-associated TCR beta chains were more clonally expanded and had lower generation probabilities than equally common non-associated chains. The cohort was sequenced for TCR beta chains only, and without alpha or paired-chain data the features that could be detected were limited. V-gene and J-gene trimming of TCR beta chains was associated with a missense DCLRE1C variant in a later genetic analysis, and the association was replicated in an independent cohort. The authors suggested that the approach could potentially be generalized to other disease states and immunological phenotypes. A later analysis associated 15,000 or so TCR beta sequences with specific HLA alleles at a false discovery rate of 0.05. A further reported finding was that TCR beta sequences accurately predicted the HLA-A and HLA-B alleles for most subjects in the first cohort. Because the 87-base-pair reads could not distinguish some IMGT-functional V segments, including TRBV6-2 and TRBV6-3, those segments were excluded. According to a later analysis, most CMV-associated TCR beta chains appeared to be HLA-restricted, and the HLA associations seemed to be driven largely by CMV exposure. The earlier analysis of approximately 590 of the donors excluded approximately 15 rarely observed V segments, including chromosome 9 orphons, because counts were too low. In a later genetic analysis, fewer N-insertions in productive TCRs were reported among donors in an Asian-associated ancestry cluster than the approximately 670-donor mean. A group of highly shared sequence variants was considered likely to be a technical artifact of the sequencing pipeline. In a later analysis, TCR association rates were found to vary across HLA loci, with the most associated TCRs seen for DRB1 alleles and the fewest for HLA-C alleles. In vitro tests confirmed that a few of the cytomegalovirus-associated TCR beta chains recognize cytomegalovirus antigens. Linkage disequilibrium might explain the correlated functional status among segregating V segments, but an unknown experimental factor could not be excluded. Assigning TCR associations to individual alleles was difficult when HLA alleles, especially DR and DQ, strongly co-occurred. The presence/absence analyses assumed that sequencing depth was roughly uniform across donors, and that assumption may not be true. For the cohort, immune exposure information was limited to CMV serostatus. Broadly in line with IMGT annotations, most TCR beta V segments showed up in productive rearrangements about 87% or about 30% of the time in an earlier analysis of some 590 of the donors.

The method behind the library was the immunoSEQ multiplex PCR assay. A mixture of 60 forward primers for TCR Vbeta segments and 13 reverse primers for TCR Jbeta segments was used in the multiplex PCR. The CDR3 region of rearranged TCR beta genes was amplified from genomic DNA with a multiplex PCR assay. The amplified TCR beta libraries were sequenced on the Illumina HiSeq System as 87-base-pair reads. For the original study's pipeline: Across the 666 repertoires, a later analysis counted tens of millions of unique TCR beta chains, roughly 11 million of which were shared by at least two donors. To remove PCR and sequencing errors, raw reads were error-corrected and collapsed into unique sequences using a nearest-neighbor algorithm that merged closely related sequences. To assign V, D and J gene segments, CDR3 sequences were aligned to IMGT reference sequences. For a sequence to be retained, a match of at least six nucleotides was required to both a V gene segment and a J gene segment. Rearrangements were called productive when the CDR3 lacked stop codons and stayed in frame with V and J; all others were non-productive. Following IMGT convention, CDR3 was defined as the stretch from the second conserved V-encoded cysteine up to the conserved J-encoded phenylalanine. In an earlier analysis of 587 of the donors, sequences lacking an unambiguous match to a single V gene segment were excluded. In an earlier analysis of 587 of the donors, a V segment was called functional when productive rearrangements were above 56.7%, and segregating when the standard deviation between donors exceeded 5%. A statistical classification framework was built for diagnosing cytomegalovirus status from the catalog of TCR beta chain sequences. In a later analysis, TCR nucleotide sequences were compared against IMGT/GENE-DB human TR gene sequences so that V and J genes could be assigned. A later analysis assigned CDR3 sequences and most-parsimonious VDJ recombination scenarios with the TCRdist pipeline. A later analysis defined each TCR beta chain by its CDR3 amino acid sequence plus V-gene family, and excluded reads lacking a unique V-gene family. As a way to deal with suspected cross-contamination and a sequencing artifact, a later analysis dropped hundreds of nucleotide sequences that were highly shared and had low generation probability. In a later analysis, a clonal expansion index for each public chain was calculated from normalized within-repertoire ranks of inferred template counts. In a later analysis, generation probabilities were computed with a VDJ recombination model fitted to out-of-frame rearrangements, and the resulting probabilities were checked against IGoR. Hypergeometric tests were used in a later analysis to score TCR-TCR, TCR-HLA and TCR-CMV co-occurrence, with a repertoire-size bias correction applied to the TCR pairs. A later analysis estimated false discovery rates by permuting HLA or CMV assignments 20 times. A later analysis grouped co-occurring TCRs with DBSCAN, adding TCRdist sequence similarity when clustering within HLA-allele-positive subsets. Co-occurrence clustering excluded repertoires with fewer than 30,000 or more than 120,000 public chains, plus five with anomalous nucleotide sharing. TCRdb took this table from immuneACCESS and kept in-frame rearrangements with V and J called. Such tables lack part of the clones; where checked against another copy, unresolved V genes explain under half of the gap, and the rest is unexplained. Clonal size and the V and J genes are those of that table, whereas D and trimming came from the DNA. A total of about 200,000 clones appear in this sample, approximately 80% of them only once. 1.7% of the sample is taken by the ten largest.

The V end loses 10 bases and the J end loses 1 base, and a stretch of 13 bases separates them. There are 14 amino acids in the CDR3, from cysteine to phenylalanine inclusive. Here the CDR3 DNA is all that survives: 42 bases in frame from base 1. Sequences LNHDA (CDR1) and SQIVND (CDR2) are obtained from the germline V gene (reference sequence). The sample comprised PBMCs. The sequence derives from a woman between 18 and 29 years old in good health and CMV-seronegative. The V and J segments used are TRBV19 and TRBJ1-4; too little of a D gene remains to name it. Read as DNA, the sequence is TGTGCCACCAGTGGGAGGGAAACTAATGAAAAACTGTTTTTT. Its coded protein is CATSGRETNEKLFF.